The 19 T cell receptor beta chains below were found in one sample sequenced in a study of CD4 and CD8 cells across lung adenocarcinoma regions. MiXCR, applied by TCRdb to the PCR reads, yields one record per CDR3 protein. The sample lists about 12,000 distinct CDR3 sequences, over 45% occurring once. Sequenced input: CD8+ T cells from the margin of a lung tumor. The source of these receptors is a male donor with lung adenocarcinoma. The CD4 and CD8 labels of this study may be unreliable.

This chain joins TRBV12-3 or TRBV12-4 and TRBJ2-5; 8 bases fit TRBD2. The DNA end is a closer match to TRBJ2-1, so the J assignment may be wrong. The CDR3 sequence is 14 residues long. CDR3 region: CASRGSGESYEQFF. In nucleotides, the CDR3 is TGTGCCAGCAGGGGTAGCGGGGAATCCTACGAGCAGTTCTTC.

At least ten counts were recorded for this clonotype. CDR3 DNA: TGTGCCAGCAGTTACTCGACCTATGCTAGCGGGAGAACCGGGGAGCTGTTTTTT. This codes for CASSYSTYASGRTGELFF. V gene TRBV6-5 combines with J gene TRBJ2-2; 10 bases are a match to TRBD2. The CDR3 is 18 amino acids. J was trimmed by 5 bases and V by 0 bases; bases with no gene match: 9. Per germline, CDR1 MNHEY and CDR2 SVGAGI.

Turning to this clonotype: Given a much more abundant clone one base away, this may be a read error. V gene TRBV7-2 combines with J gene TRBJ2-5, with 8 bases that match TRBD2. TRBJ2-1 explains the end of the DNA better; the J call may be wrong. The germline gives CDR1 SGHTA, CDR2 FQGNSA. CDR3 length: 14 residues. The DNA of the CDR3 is TGTGCCAGCAGCCTGCGGGGGGATCAAGAGACCCAGTTCTTC. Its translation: CASSLRGDQETQFF.

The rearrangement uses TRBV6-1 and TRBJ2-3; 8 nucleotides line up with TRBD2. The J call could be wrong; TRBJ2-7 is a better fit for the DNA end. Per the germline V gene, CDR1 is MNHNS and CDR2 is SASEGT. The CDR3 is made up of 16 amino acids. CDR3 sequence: CASRGVAGGPKNTQYF. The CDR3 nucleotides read TGTGCCAGCCGCGGGGTGGCGGGGGGACCCAAAAACACGCAGTACTTC.

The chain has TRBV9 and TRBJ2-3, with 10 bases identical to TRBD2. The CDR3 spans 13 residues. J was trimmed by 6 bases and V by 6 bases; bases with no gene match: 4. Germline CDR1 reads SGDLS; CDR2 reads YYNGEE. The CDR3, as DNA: TGTGCCAGCAATAGCGGGGGGCACGATACGCAGTATTTT. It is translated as CASNSGGHDTQYF.

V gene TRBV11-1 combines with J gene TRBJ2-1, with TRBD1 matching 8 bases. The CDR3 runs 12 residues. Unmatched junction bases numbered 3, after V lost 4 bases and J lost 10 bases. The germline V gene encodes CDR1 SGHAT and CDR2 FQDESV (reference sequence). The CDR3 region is CASSSDREEQFF. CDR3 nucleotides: TGTGCCAGCAGCTCGGACAGGGAGGAGCAGTTCTTC.

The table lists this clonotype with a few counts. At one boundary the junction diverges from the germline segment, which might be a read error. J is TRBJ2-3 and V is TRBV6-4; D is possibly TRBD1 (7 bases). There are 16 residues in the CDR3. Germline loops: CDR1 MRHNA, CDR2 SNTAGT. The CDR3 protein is CASRGGGGRGTDTQYF. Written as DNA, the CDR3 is TGTGCCAGCAGGGGCGGAGGGGGCCGTGGCACAGATACCCAGTATTTC.

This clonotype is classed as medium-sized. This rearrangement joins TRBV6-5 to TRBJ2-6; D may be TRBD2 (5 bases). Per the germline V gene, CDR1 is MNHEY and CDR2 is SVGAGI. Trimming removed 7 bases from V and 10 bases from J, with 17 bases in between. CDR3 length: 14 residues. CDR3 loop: CASKTEEGWNVLTF. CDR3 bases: TGTGCCAGCAAAACGGAAGAGGGATGGAACGTCCTGACTTTC.

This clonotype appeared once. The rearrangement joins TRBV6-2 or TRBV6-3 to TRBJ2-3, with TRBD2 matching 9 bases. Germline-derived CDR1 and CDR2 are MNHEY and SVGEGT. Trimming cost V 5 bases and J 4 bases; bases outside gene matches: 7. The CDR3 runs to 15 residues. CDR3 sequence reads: CASSIWTSDSDTQYF. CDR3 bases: TGTGCCAGCAGTATCTGGACTAGCGACTCAGATACGCAGTATTTT.

This CDR3 reads CASSPGVARETQFF. CDR3 coding DNA: TGCGCCAGCAGCCCGGGGGTTGCCAGAGAGACCCAGTTCTTC. V and J are TRBV4-1 and TRBJ2-1, with a weak D call TRBD2 (6 bases). CDR3 length equals 14 residues. Per the germline V gene, CDR1 is MGHRA and CDR2 is YSYEKL. The germline V and J ends were trimmed by 4 bases and 13 bases, with 20 bases remaining between them.

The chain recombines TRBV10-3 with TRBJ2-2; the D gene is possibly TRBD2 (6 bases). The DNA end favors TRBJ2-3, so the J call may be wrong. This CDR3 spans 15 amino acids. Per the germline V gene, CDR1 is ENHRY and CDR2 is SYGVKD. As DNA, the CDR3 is TGTGCCATCAGACCGGGGGTAGCGAGCACCGGGAAGCAGTATTTT. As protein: CAIRPGVASTGKQYF.

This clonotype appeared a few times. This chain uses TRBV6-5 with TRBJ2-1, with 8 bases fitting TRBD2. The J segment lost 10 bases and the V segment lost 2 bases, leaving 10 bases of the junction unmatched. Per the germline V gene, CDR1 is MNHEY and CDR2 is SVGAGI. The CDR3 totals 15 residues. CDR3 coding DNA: TGTGCCAGCAGTTACGAAAGCGGGAGCGAGTACGAGCAGTTCTTC. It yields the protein CASSYESGSEYEQFF.

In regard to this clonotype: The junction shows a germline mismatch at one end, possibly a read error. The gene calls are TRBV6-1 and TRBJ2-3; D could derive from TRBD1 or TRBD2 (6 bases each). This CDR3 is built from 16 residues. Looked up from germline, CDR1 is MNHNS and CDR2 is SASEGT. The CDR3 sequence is CASRGLGGGDPDTQYF. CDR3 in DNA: TGTGCCAGCAGGGGGTTGGGGGGCGGAGACCCAGATACCCAGTATTTT.

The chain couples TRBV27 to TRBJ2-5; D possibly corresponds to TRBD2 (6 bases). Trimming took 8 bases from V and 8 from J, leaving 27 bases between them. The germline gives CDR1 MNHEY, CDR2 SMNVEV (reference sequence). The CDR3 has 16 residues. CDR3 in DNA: TGTGCCAGCGCGGGACGAGTAGGGCGTGGCACAGATACCCAGTACTTC. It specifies CASAGRVGRGTDTQYF.

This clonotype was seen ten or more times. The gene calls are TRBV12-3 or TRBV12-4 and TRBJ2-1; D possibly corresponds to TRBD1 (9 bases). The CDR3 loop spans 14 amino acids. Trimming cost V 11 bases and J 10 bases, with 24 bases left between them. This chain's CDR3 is CAGHRGRGAYEQFF. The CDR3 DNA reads TGTGCCGGACACAGGGGGCGGGGGGCGTACGAGCAGTTCTTC.

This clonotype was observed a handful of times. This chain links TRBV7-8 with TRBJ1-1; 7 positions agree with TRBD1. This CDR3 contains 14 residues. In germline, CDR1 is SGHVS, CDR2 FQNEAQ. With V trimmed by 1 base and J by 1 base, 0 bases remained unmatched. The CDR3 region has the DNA TGTGCCAGCAGCTTAGGGACAGGGAACACTGAAGCTTTCTTT. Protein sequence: CASSLGTGNTEAFF.

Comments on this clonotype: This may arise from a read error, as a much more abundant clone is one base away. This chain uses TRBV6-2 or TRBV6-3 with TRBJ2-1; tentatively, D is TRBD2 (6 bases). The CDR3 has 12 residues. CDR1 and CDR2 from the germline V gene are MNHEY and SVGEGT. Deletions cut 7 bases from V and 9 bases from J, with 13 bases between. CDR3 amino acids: CASTGGGGEQFF. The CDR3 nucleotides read TGTGCCAGCACTGGGGGAGGAGGTGAGCAGTTCTTC.

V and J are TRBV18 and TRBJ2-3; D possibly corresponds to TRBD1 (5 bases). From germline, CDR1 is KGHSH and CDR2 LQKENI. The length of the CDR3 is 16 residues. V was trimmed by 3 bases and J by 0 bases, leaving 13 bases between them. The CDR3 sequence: CASSPLDRLSTDTQYF. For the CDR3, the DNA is TGTGCCAGCTCACCCCTCGACAGATTGAGCACAGATACGCAGTATTTT.

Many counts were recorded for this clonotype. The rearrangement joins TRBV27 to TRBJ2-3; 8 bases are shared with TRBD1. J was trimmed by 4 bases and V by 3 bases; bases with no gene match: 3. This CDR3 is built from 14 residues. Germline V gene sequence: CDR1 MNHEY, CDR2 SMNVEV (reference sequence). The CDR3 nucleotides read TGTGCCAGCAGTTTCAACAGGGGGGCAGATACGCAGTATTTT. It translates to CASSFNRGADTQYF.